This TCR beta chain was profiled in a study of T-cell reconstitution after alpha-beta-depleted transplantation in children. Unique molecular identifiers were used in preparing the TCRbeta library. One entry per CDR3 protein, called by TCRdb with MiXCR from the PCR reads. Here the sample spans 610,000 or so distinct CDR3 sequences, roughly a quarter being singletons. This CDR3 contains 13 residues. V gave up 7 bases and J gave up 1 base, with 11 bases separating them. The material was PBMCs, obtained before TCRalphabeta/CD19-depleted stem cell transplant. This chain connects TRBV12-3 or TRBV12-4 to TRBJ2-7; weak D call: TRBD1 (6 bases). This TCR derives from a boy younger than two with Wiskott-Aldrich syndrome, due to receive a stem cell transplant. The CDR3 DNA is TGTGCCAGCACCTCGGACAGTTCCTACGAGCAGTACTTC. Translating it yields CASTSDSSYEQYF.